Listed here is a single T cell receptor beta chain. Its specificity is unknown. CDR1 is SGHNT and CDR2 is YYREEE in the germline V gene (reference sequence). The CDR3 totals 16 residues. With V trimmed by 0 bases and J by 3 bases, 3 bases remained unmatched. All trial patients relapsed after autologous stem cell transplantation. This specimen belongs to a study of PD-1 blockade in classical Hodgkin lymphoma. Study results and limitations: Whoever responded completely had baseline diversity much like that seen in newly diagnosed patients. Later analyses included only patients treated at least 1 year post-ASCT. Differences between repertoires have undefined causes, possibly disease activity or prior therapy.

The repertoire was sequenced with immunoSEQ multiplex PCR; TCRdb's copy has only in-frame clones and lacks some. The table shows under 65,000 clones, with approximately 90% occurring only once. The sequencing here drew on peripheral blood mononuclear cells (PBMCs), taken at baseline. This receptor was obtained from a human donor with classical Hodgkin lymphoma. The J gene is TRBJ2-1, the V gene TRBV5-4, with 10 bases matching TRBD1. CDR3 region: CASSLGGDRGYNEQFF. The CDR3 nucleotides read TGTGCCAGCAGCTTGGGCGGGGACAGGGGCTACAATGAGCAGTTCTTC.